The 14 T cell receptor beta chains in this list originate from one sample, sequenced in a study of blood T cell repertoires in COVID-19. Libraries were prepared by immunoSEQ multiplex PCR; TCRdb keeps only in-frame clonotypes and omits some of them. The sample includes more than 300,000 clones, over 70% seen only once; the top ten take 6% to 7%. Specimen: peripheral blood. The receptor set was obtained from a woman aged 45-65 years with COVID-19, enrolled during active disease.

V usage is TRBV6-2 or TRBV6-3 and J usage is TRBJ1-6; D ambiguous. V was shortened by 0 bases and J by 0 bases, with 15 bases between the two germline ends. This CDR3 contains 19 residues. Germline values: CDR1 MNHEY, CDR2 SVGEGT. The CDR3 sequence is CASSYSISFRSSYNSPLHF. The CDR3, as DNA: TGTGCCAGCAGTTACTCGATCTCTTTCAGAAGCTCCTATAATTCACCCCTCCACTTT.

The chain employs TRBV7-9 and TRBJ1-2; D is possibly TRBD1 (6 bases). The CDR3 runs 12 residues. The V end was cut by 6 bases, the J end by 4 bases, with 9 bases between. CDR1 is SEHNR and CDR2 is FQNEAQ in the germline V gene (reference sequence). CDR3 nucleotides: TGTGCCAGCAGGGGAGGGGGCTATGGCTACACCTTC. This encodes CASRGGGYGYTF.

Ten or more counts support this clone. The V gene is TRBV5-6, the J gene TRBJ1-6; D gene unclear. The CDR3 has 15 amino acids. From germline, CDR1 is SGHDT and CDR2 YYEEEE. The V end lost 4 bases, the J end lost 0 bases, and 8 bases lay between the germline ends. The CDR3 loop reads CASSPRSSYNSPLHF. The CDR3, as DNA: TGTGCCAGCAGCCCTCGGAGCTCCTATAATTCACCCCTCCACTTT.

This clone came up once. This chain joins TRBV6-5 and TRBJ1-2, with D possibly TRBD1 on 6 matching bases. The CDR3 loop spans 13 amino acids. From germline, CDR1 is MNHEY and CDR2 SVGAGI. V was shortened by 6 bases and J by 2 bases, with 10 bases between the two germline ends. The CDR3 loop is CASRLTGNYGYTF. In DNA, the CDR3 is TGTGCCAGCAGATTAACAGGGAACTATGGCTACACCTTC.

The J gene is TRBJ2-5, the V gene TRBV11-1, with D uncertain. The ends were cut back, 3 bases at V and 2 bases at J, with 13 bases in the middle. CDR1 is SGHAT and CDR2 is FQDESV in the germline V gene (reference sequence). The CDR3 contains 15 residues. The CDR3 reads CASSLRGSQQETQYF. CDR3 nucleotide sequence: TGTGCCAGCAGCTTGAGAGGCAGCCAACAAGAGACCCAGTACTTC.

The table lists this clone with a count of one. The V call is TRBV15, the J call TRBJ2-2; TRBD2 matches 9 bases. The CDR3 extends over 18 amino acids. The V gene's germline CDR1 is LNHNV and CDR2 YYDKDF (reference sequence). V lost 1 base, J lost 5 bases, and 11 bases stayed unmatched. CDR3 in amino acids: CATSRGRGAGGRTGELFF. For the CDR3, the DNA is TGTGCCACCAGCAGAGGCCGGGGGGCGGGAGGGAGGACCGGGGAGCTGTTTTTT.

The chain combines TRBV12-5 with TRBJ2-2; D is ambiguous. Germline V gene lookup returns CDR1 LGHNT and CDR2 FRNRAP. V lost 1 base, J lost 8 bases, and 11 bases lay in between. This CDR3 has 14 residues. This chain's CDR3 is CASGLGHGQGELFF. The CDR3 region has the DNA TGTGCTAGTGGTTTGGGTCATGGGCAAGGGGAGCTGTTTTTT.

The chain combines TRBV18 with TRBJ2-2, with unresolved D. Germline lookup yields CDR1 KGHSH and CDR2 LQKENI. V was shortened by 3 bases and J by 0 bases, with 8 bases between the two germline ends. The CDR3 covers 15 residues. CDR3 coding DNA: TGTGCCAGCTCACCTATTTCCGCGAACACCGGGGAGCTGTTTTTT. It yields the protein CASSPISANTGELFF.

CDR3 sequence: CASSEQGAFGNEKLFF. The CDR3 bases are TGTGCCAGCAGTGAACAGGGGGCGTTTGGGAATGAAAAACTGTTTTTT. The V and J genes are TRBV27 and TRBJ1-4, with TRBD1 identical over 9 bases. The CDR3 runs to 16 residues. V shed 5 bases and J 5 bases; nucleotides not matched to a gene: 9. CDR1 is MNHEY and CDR2 is SMNVEV in the germline V gene (reference sequence).

The chain combines TRBV5-6 with TRBJ2-3; no clear D. CDR3 length: 13 residues. Trimming cost V 1 base and J 1 base, with 4 bases left between them. CDR1 and CDR2 (germline): SGHDT, YYEEEE. The CDR3 coding sequence is TGTGCCAGCAGCTTGCCCGGCACAGATACGCAGTATTTT. This translates into CASSLPGTDTQYF.

The chain combines TRBV4-1 with TRBJ2-7; TRBD1 matches 8 bases. The J segment lost 0 bases and the V segment lost 1 base, leaving 17 bases of the junction unmatched. The CDR3 length is 20 residues. The V gene's germline CDR1 is MGHRA and CDR2 YSYEKL. CDR3 bases: TGCGCCAGCAGCCAAGCTCGCTTTCCTCGGACAGGGCGGGGCTCCTACGAGCAGTACTTC. It is translated as CASSQARFPRTGRGSYEQYF.

The chain joins TRBV14 to TRBJ2-1; the match to TRBD2 covers 8 bases. The CDR3 contains 15 residues. Unmatched junction bases numbered 2, after V lost 2 bases and J lost 2 bases. Germline lookup yields CDR1 SGHDN and CDR2 FVKESK. DNA of the CDR3: TGTGCCAGCAGCCAATCACTAGCGGCCTACAATGAGCAGTTCTTC. Translating gives CASSQSLAAYNEQFF.

V gene TRBV7-3 combines with J gene TRBJ2-2; 10 bases line up with TRBD2. This CDR3 is 19 amino acids long. Germline assignment: CDR1 SGHTA and CDR2 FQGTGA. J was trimmed by 3 bases and V by 2 bases; bases with no gene match: 12. The CDR3, as DNA: TGTGCCAGCAGCTTAGTTTCTAGCGGGAGATTAGGTGACACCGGGGAGCTGTTTTTT. This encodes CASSLVSSGRLGDTGELFF.

The gene calls are TRBV6-5 and TRBJ2-5; 14 nucleotides line up with TRBD2. CDR3 length equals 16 residues. Trimming cost V 0 bases and J 9 bases; bases outside gene matches: 6. CDR1 is MNHEY, CDR2 SVGAGI, per germline. CDR3 in amino acids: CASSYSGTSGSVSQYF. CDR3 DNA sequence: TGTGCCAGCAGTTACTCCGGGACTAGCGGGAGTGTGTCCCAGTACTTC.